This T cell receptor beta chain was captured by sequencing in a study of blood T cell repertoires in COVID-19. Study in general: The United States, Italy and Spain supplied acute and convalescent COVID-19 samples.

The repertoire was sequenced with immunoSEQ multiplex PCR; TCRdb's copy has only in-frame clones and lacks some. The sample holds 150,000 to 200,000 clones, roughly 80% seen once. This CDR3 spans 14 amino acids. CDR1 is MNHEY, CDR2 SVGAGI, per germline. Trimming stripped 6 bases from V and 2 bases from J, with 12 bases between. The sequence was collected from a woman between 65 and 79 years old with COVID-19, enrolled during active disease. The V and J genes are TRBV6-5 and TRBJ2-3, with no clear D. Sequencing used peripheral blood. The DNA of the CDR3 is TGTGCCAGCAGACAAGGCAGGCTCACAGATACGCAGTATTTT. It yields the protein CASRQGRLTDTQYF.